This TCR beta chain stems from a study of blood T cell repertoires in COVID-19. Study context: Samples taken during acute and convalescent COVID-19 were collected in the United States, Italy and Spain.

The method was immunoSEQ multiplex PCR; TCRdb's version includes in-frame clones alone and lacks a portion of them. The repertoire holds 450,000 to 500,000 clones, with 80% to 90% as singletons. The sequence was collected from a human donor in a cohort sampled during active COVID-19. The sequenced sample was peripheral blood.

The CDR3 is CASSNVLGGGTEAFF. The CDR3 DNA sequence: TGTGCCAGCAGCAACGTATTGGGGGGAGGGACTGAAGCTTTCTTT. The chain carries TRBV6-5 and TRBJ1-1; a possible D gene is TRBD1 (5 bases). From germline, CDR1 is MNHEY and CDR2 SVGAGI. Trimming left V 6 bases short and J 5 bases short, with 19 bases between. This CDR3 has 15 residues.